This entry is about one TCR beta chain. Its antigen is currently unknown. Sequenced by immunoSEQ multiplex PCR; TCRdb stores in-frame clones only, minus some. The repertoire includes approximately 13,000 clones, around 66% of them detected once, and more than 2% sits in the top ten. CDR1 is MDHEN, CDR2 SYDVKM, per germline. The CDR3 sequence is 16 residues long. The V gene end was trimmed by 6 bases and the J gene end by 1 base; junction bases not matched to a gene: 7. This entry comes from a study of neoadjuvant anti-PD-1 for oral cavity cancer. Whole-study context: Patients mostly received three to four biweekly nivolumab doses at 3 mg/kg before surgery. Study outcomes and limitations: Post-nivolumab, blood T cell clonality was significantly elevated in non-responders.

This chain links TRBV28 with TRBJ1-5; 9 nucleotides match TRBD1. This clonotype originated in a person between 35 and 79 years old with oral cavity squamous cell carcinoma. Sequenced material: PBMCs, taken before nivolumab (anti-PD-1) treatment. The DNA for the CDR3 is TGTGCCAGCAGCAAGACAGGGGGTGGGAGCAATCAGCCCCAGCATTTT. Residues: CASSKTGGGSNQPQHF.